This T cell receptor (beta chain) came from a study of multiple sclerosis patients with progressive multifocal leukoencephalopathy (dated 2019 in TCRdb). General notes on the study: Five natalizumab-treated MS patients who did not develop PML were used as controls and were sampled longitudinally. Peripheral T and B cells were examined in MS patients who developed PML (4 under natalizumab, 1 after alemtuzumab) and in treated patients who did not develop PML. Two natalizumab-treated patients who later developed PML were followed longitudinally from before therapy through 6 and 12 months to PML onset. The study was designed to detect JC virus-specific or public T-cell expansions arising at the time of PML onset. What the research found in general, with its limitations: Only PML patients had TRB clones above 0.5% frequency, but the clones expanded at PML onset were already present before and during natalizumab therapy. When PML developed, no shared TRBV or TRBJ gene usage and no preferred TRBV-TRBJ pairings were found. Given the small, descriptive cohort, it remained unclear whether the study findings reflect JC virus infection or general immunocompromise. Most PML patients had lower normalized Shannon entropy, suggesting less diverse TRB repertoires, while values in the natalizumab-treated controls sat near 1. The analysis covered only peripheral blood, although cerebrospinal fluid or brain lymphocytes might be more informative for natalizumab-associated PML.

With respect to this clone: Its target antigen remains unknown. No base qualities exist here, and no much larger clone lies one base off it.

According to the study, the label for this sample's time point signals: before natalizumab initiation. Interferon beta had previously been received by all listed patients, and all PML patients were female. Blood samples at T0 were collected prior to the first natalizumab infusion. Isolation of peripheral blood mononuclear cells was performed by Ficoll-Hypaque density gradient centrifugation. There are 17 amino acids in the CDR3, from cysteine to phenylalanine inclusive. CDR3 DNA only is kept here, 51 bases in frame from base 1. The germline V gene gives CDR1 as LGHNT and CDR2 as FRNRAP. Germline trimming: 2 bases from V, 8 bases from J; junction bases outside gene matches: 13. TRB CDR3 regions were amplified from genomic DNA with the immunoSEQ two-step multiplex PCR at survey-level depth. Synthetic inline TR CDR3 controls covering all V-J pairings were spiked into each PCR to estimate template counts and remove amplification bias. Reads went through processing to reduce amplification and sequencing bias, and quantification was done against synthetic TR CDR3 analogs. The published analysis was carried out like this. Raw data were processed in ImmunoSEQ Analyzer, with out-of-frame sequences and CDR3s containing stop codons removed, and genes were named according to IMGT nomenclature. Normalized Shannon entropy, defined as 1 minus Pielou's evenness, was used to summarize repertoire diversity. Two TRB sequences were counted as identical only if the two sequences had the same V gene, J gene and CDR3. Public PML clonotypes were CDR3s shared by two or more PML-onset samples but absent earlier, in controls, and in public databases. Position-by-position CDR3 amino acid composition was analyzed in Skylign with the observed count method. Held by TCRdb, this immuneACCESS table contains in-frame sequences only and omits some clones. Under half of the omission traces to an unresolved V gene where checked; the cause of the rest is unknown. The DNA gave D and trimming, while V, J and clone size come from that table. The sample has tens of thousands of clones on record, approximately 92% of them singletons. More than 1.5% of the sample goes to the ten largest clones.

The V and J segments used are TRBV12-5 and TRBJ2-1; the junction holds 9 bases that match TRBD2. This sequence originates from a man aged 30 to 39 with multiple sclerosis. The specimen sequenced was PBMCs. DNA sequence: TGTGCTAGTGGTTTGACCCAGACTAGCGGCCACCACTATGAGCAGTTCTTC. Its translation reads: CASGLTQTSGHHYEQFF.